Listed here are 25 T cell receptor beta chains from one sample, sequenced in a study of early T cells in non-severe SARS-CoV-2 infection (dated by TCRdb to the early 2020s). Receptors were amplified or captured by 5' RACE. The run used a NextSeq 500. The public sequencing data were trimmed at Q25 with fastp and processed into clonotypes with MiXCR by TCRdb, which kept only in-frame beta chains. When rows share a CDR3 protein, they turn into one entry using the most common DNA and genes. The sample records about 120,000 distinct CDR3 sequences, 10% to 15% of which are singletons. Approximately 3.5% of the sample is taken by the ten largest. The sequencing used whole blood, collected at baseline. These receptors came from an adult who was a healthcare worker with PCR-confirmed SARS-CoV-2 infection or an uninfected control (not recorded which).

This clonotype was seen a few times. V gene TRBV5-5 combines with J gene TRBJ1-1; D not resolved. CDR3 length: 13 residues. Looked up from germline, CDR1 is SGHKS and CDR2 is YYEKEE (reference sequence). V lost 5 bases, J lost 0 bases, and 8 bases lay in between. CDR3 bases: TGTGCCAGCAGTTCCACCCTGAACACTGAAGCTTTCTTT. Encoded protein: CASSSTLNTEAFF.

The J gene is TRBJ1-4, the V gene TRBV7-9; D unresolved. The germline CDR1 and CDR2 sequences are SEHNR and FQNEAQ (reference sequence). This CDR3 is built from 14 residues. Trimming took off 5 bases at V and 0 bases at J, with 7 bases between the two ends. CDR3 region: CASSRTTTNEKLFF. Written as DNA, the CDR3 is TGTGCCAGCAGCCGGACGACAACTAATGAAAAACTGTTTTTT.

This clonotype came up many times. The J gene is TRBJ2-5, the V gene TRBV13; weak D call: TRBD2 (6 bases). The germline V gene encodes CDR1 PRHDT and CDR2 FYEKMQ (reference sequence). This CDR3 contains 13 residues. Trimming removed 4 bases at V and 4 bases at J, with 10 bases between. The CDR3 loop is CASSSAEGETQYF. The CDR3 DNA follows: TGTGCCAGCAGCTCCGCGGAGGGAGAGACCCAGTACTTC.

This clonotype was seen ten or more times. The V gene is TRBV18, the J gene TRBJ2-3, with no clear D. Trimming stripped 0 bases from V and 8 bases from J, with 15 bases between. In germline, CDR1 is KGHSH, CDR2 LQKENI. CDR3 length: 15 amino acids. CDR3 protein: CASSPPSAPPGTQYF. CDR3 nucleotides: TGTGCCAGCTCACCACCCTCGGCCCCCCCGGGTACGCAGTATTTT. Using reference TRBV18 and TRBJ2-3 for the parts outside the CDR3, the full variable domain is NAGVMQNPRHLVRRRGQEARLRCSPMKGHSHVYWYRQLPEEGLKFMVYLQKENIIDESGMPKERFSAEFPKEGPSILRIQQVVRGDSAAYFCASSPPSAPPGTQYFGPGTRLTVL.

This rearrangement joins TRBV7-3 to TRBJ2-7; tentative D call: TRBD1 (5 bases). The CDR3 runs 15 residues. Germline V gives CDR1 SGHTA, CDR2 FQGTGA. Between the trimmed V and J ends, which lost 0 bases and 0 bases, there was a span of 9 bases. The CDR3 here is CASSLTGASSYEQYF. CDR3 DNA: TGTGCCAGCAGCTTAACAGGGGCAAGCTCCTACGAGCAGTACTTC.

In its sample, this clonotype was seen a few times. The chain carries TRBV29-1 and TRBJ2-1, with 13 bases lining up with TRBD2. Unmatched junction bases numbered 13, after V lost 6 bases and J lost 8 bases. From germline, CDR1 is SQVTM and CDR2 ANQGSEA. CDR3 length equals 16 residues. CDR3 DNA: TGCAGCGTCCCCGGGGGTGGGACTAGCGGGGCCCATGAGCAGTTCTTC. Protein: CSVPGGGTSGAHEQFF.

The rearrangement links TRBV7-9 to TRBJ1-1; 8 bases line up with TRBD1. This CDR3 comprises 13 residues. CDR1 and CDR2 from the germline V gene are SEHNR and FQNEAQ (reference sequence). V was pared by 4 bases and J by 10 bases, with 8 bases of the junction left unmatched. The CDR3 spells CASSSDRGDAAFF. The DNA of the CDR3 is TGTGCCAGCAGCTCTGACAGGGGAGACGCAGCTTTCTTT.

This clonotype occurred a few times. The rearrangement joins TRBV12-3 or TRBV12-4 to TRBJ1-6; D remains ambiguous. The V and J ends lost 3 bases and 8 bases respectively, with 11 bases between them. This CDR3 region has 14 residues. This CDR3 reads CASSFPAGDSPLHF. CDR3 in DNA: TGTGCCAGCAGTTTCCCGGCCGGAGATTCACCCCTCCACTTT.

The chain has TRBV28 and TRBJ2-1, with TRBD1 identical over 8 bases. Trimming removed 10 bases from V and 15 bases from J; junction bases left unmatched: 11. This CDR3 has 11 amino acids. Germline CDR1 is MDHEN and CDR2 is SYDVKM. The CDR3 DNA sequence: TGTGCCACCCAGGGGGCGCGGGGTCGGTTCTTC. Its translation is CATQGARGRFF. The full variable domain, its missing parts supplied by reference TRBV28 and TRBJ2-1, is DVKVTQSSRYLVKRTGEKVFLECVQDMDHENMFWYRQDPGLGLRLIYFSYDVKMKEKGDIPEGYSVSREKKERFSLILESASTNQTSMYLCATQGARGRFFGPGTRLTVL.

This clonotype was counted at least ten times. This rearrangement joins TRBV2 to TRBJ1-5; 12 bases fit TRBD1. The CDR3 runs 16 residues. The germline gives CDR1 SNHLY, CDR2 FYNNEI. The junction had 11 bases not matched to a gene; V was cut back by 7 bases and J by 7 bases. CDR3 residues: CASTPGQGASRQPQHF. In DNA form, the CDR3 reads TGTGCCAGCACGCCGGGACAGGGGGCGTCGAGGCAGCCCCAGCATTTT.

The CDR3 protein is CASIESLAASTDTQYF. The DNA for the CDR3 is TGTGCCAGCATTGAGTCACTAGCGGCAAGCACAGATACGCAGTATTTT. V usage is TRBV27 and J usage is TRBJ2-3; 8 bases are a match to TRBD2. Looked up from germline, CDR1 is MNHEY and CDR2 is SMNVEV (reference sequence). After removal of 7 bases from V and 0 bases from J, the junction contained 9 bases not matched to a gene. The CDR3 loop spans 16 amino acids.

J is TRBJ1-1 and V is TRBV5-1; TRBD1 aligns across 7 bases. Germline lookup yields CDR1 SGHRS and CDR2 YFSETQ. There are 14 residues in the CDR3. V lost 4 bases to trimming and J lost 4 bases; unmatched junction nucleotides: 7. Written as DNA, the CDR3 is TGCGCCAGCAGCCAAACTGGACAGGTCACTGAAGCTTTCTTT. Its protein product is CASSQTGQVTEAFF.

CDR3 loop: CATSGSGTNYGYTF. The CDR3 coding sequence is TGTGCCACCAGTGGGTCCGGGACAAACTATGGCTACACCTTC. The gene calls are TRBV24-1 and TRBJ1-2, with D perhaps TRBD1 (6 bases). The V end was cut by 5 bases, the J end by 2 bases, with 11 bases between. Per germline, CDR1 KGHDR and CDR2 SFDVKD. The CDR3 totals 14 residues.

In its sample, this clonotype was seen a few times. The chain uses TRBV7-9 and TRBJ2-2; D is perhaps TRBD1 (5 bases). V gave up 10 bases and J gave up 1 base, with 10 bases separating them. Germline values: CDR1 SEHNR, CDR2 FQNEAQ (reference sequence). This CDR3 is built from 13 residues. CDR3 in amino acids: CATGRLNTGELFF. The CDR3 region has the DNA TGTGCCACAGGGCGATTGAACACCGGGGAGCTGTTTTTT. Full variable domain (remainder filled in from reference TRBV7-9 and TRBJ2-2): DTGVSQNPRHKITKRGQNVTFRCDPISEHNRLYWYRQTLGQGPEFLTYFQNEAQLEKSRLLSDRFSAERPKGSFSTLEIQRTEQGDSAMYLCATGRLNTGELFFGEGSRLTVL.

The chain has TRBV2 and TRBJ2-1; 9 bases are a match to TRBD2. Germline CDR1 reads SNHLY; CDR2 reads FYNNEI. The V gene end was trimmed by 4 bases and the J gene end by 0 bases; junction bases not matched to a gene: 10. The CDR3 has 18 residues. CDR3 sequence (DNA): TGTGCCAGCAGTGTCGGCCTAGCGGGAATGGCCTCCTACAATGAGCAGTTCTTC. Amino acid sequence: CASSVGLAGMASYNEQFF.

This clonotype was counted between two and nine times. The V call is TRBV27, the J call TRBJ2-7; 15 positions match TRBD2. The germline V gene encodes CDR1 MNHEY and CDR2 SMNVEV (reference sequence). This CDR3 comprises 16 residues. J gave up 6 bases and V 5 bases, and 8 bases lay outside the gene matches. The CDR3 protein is CASSPGLAGGPVEQYF. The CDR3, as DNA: TGTGCCAGCAGTCCTGGACTAGCGGGAGGGCCGGTCGAGCAGTACTTC.

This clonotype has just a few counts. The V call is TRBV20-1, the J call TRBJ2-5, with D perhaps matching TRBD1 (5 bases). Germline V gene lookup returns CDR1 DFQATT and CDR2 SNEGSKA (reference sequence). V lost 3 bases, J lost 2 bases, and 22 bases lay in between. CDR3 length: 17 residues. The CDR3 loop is CSARTDPRWATQETQYF. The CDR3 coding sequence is TGCAGTGCTAGGACAGATCCGAGGTGGGCCACACAAGAGACCCAGTACTTC.

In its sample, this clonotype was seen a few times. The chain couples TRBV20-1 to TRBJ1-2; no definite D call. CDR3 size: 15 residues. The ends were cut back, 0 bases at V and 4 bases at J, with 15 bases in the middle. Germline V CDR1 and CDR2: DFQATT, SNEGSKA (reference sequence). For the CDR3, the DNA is TGCAGTGCTAGAGATGGCACTGGTCGGAGCTATGGCTACACCTTC. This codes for CSARDGTGRSYGYTF.

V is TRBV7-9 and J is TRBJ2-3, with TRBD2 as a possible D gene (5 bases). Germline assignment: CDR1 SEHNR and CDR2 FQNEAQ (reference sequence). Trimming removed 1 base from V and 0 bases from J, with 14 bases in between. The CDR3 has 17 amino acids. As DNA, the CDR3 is TGTGCCAGCAGCTTAGGGCGGGTCCGCAGTAGCACAGATACGCAGTATTTT. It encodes CASSLGRVRSSTDTQYF.

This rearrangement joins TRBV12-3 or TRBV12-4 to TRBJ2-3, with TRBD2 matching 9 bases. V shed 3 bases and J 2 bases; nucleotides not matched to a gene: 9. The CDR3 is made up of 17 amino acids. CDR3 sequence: CASSFSPGLAFTDTQYF. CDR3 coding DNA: TGTGCCAGCAGTTTCTCACCGGGACTAGCTTTCACAGATACGCAGTATTTT.

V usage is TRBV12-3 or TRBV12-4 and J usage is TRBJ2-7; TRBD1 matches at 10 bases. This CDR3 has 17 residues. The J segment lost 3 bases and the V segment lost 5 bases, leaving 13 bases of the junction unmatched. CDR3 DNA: TGTGCCAGCAGTCATCGACCGGGACAGGGGCACCTCTACGAGCAGTACTTC. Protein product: CASSHRPGQGHLYEQYF.

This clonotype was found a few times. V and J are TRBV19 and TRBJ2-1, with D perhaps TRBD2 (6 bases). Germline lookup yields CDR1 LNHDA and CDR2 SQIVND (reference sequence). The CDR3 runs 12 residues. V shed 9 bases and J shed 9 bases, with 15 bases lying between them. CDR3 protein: CASLDYLGEQFF. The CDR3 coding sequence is TGTGCCAGCTTGGACTATCTCGGTGAGCAGTTCTTC.

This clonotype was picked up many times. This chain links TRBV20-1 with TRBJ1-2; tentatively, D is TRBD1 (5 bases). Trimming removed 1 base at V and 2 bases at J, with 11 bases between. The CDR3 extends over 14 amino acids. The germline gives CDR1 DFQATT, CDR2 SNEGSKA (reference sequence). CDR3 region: CSARARGSNYGYTF. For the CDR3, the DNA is TGCAGTGCTAGAGCCCGGGGGTCCAACTATGGCTACACCTTC.

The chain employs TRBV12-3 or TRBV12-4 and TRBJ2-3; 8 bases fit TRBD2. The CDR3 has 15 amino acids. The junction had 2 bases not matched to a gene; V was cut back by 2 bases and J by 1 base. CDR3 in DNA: TGTGCCAGCAGTTTATCCGGGGGGGGCACAGATACGCAGTATTTT. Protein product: CASSLSGGGTDTQYF.

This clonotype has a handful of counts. CDR3 nucleotides: TGTGCCTGGAGTGTGGGCTCAGGGGGATCTGGCTACACCTTC. Residues: CAWSVGSGGSGYTF. The chain combines TRBV30 with TRBJ1-2; 7 bases align to TRBD1. The CDR3 extends over 14 amino acids. Germline-derived CDR1 and CDR2 are GTSNPN and SVGIG (reference sequence). After removal of 0 bases from V and 7 bases from J, the junction contained 8 bases not matched to a gene.